This TCR beta chain is drawn from a study of T cell responses to AZD1222 COVID-19 vaccine. Assay: immunoSEQ multiplex PCR; the TCRdb copy retains only in-frame clones and omits some. The table lists around 120,000 clones, approximately 91% of them singletons. CDR3 length: 15 amino acids. The germline gives CDR1 LNHDA, CDR2 SQIVND (reference sequence). The germline V and J ends were trimmed by 8 bases and 1 base, with 15 bases remaining between them. The starting material was peripheral blood, obtained on day 0 of AZD1222 vaccination. This receptor was identified in an adult in good health. This chain uses TRBV19 with TRBJ2-1; the D gene is possibly TRBD2 (7 bases). The CDR3 loop reads CASHAGRGSYNEQFF. CDR3 in DNA: TGTGCCAGTCACGCGGGGAGGGGGTCCTACAATGAGCAGTTCTTC.